This entry lists 12 T cell receptor beta chains sequenced from one sample in a study of coeliac disease. The repertoire was sequenced with immunoSEQ multiplex PCR; TCRdb's copy has only in-frame clones and lacks some. Among roughly 6,700 clones, 62% were seen once, and the ten largest hold approximately 20%. The material sequenced was lymphocytes from the gut lamina propria. All receptors derive from a man aged 55 to 70 with celiac disease on a gluten-free diet.

Here the CDR3 reads CAISEGGRETQYF. Here the CDR3 DNA reads TGTGCCATCAGTGAAGGGGGACGAGAGACCCAGTACTTC. This chain links TRBV10-3 with TRBJ2-5, with D possibly TRBD1 on 6 matching bases. V lost 3 bases to trimming and J lost 4 bases, with 9 bases between them. Germline V gene lookup returns CDR1 ENHRY and CDR2 SYGVKD. CDR3 length: 13 amino acids.

This clone was observed a few times. The chain is built from TRBV28 and TRBJ2-7; 8 positions match TRBD1. With 3 bases clipped from V and 0 bases from J, the junction kept 19 bases outside the gene matches. CDR3 length equals 20 residues. Germline V gene lookup returns CDR1 MDHEN and CDR2 SYDVKM. Written as DNA, the CDR3 is TGTGCCAGCAGTTTCTTCGGACAGGGAGGTATGGCGGGGAGCTCCTACGAGCAGTACTTC. It encodes CASSFFGQGGMAGSSYEQYF. Full variable domain (missing parts from reference TRBV28 and TRBJ2-7): DVKVTQSSRYLVKRTGEKVFLECVQDMDHENMFWYRQDPGLGLRLIYFSYDVKMKEKGDIPEGYSVSREKKERFSLILESASTNQTSMYLCASSFFGQGGMAGSSYEQYFGPGTRLTVT.

This clone was recorded a few times. V usage is TRBV28 and J usage is TRBJ1-2, with D unclear. Deletions cut 5 bases from V and 0 bases from J, with 13 bases between. The CDR3 spans 15 residues. Germline V gives CDR1 MDHEN, CDR2 SYDVKM. CDR3 in amino acids: CASSPPRGSNYGYTF. Written as DNA, the CDR3 is TGTGCCAGCAGTCCACCTCGCGGATCTAACTATGGCTACACCTTC.

V and J are TRBV28 and TRBJ1-5; tentative D call: TRBD1 (5 bases). From germline, CDR1 is MDHEN and CDR2 SYDVKM. The CDR3 runs to 17 residues. Deletions cut 4 bases from V and 6 bases from J, with 22 bases between. CDR3 loop: CASSWFGTNRGVQPQHF. The CDR3 bases are TGTGCCAGCAGTTGGTTTGGGACGAATCGGGGGGTTCAGCCCCAGCATTTT. The variable domain in full, with the rest retrieved from reference TRBV28 and TRBJ1-5, is DVKVTQSSRYLVKRTGEKVFLECVQDMDHENMFWYRQDPGLGLRLIYFSYDVKMKEKGDIPEGYSVSREKKERFSLILESASTNQTSMYLCASSWFGTNRGVQPQHFGDGTRLSIL.

This sequence joins TRBV28 and TRBJ2-3, with 9 bases aligning to TRBD1. Trimming took 4 bases from V and 4 from J; bases not matched to a gene: 6. This CDR3 contains 15 residues. Germline V CDR1 and CDR2: MDHEN, SYDVKM. Here the CDR3 reads CASSSPGQGPDTQYF. DNA of the CDR3: TGTGCCAGCAGTTCACCGGGACAGGGACCAGATACGCAGTATTTT.

V is TRBV5-5 and J is TRBJ2-5; D might be TRBD2 (6 bases). V was clipped by 1 base and J by 4 bases, with 8 bases between them. This CDR3 comprises 13 residues. The germline V gene has CDR1 SGHKS and CDR2 YYEKEE (reference sequence). Here the CDR3 DNA reads TGTGCCAGCAGCTTGTGGAGGGGAGAGACCCAGTACTTC. Translated, it gives CASSLWRGETQYF. Full variable domain (rest looked up from reference TRBV5-5 and TRBJ2-5): DAGVTQSPTHLIKTRGQQVTLRCSPISGHKSVSWYQQVLGQGPQFIFQYYEKEERGRGNFPDRFSARQFPNYSSELNVNALLLGDSALYLCASSLWRGETQYFGPGTRLLVL.

Only a few counts were recorded for this clone. The rearrangement joins TRBV6-5 to TRBJ2-7; D is undetermined. Deletions cut 5 bases from V and 0 bases from J, with 11 bases between. This CDR3 has 14 amino acids. CDR1 MNHEY and CDR2 SVGAGI come from the germline V gene. The CDR3, as DNA: TGTGCCAGCAGTGTGGAGAACCTCTCCTACGAGCAGTACTTC. It codes for CASSVENLSYEQYF.

This CDR3 reads CAWSVSAGRNQPQHF. The DNA for the CDR3 is TGTGCCTGGAGTGTTTCAGCGGGGCGCAATCAGCCCCAGCATTTT. This chain joins TRBV30 and TRBJ1-5; possibly TRBD1 for D (5 bases). V lost 0 bases and J 2 bases, leaving 11 bases between the germline ends. Germline CDR1 GTSNPN, CDR2 SVGIG (reference sequence). CDR3 size: 15 residues.

The genes are TRBV5-1 and TRBJ2-7; TRBD1 agrees at 8 bases. V shed 4 bases, J shed 7 bases, and the junction held 13 bases outside the gene matches. The length of the CDR3 is 15 residues. The V gene's germline CDR1 is SGHRS and CDR2 YFSETQ. The CDR3 reads CASSPGQGGTEEQYF. Here the CDR3 DNA reads TGCGCCAGCAGCCCCGGACAGGGCGGTACAGAAGAGCAGTACTTC.

The chain couples TRBV5-1 to TRBJ2-5, with TRBD2 matching 11 bases. Germline lookup yields CDR1 SGHRS and CDR2 YFSETQ. The CDR3 covers 17 residues. V trimming: 0 bases; J trimming: 5 bases; junction bases outside the gene matches: 9. CDR3 DNA sequence: TGCGCCAGCAGCTTGGGGCTAGCGGGGGGTACCAGGGAGACCCAGTACTTC. Translated, it gives CASSLGLAGGTRETQYF. Combining the CDR3 with reference TRBV5-1 and TRBJ2-5 gives the whole variable domain KAGVTQTPRYLIKTRGQQVTLSCSPISGHRSVSWYQQTPGQGLQFLFEYFSETQRNKGNFPGRFSGRQFSNSRSEMNVSTLELGDSALYLCASSLGLAGGTRETQYFGPGTRLLVL.

The chain joins TRBV19 to TRBJ1-5, with 9 bases that match TRBD1. Germline trimming cut 5 bases from V and 2 bases from J; bases unmatched to any gene: 16. The CDR3 runs 19 residues. Germline lookup yields CDR1 LNHDA and CDR2 SQIVND (reference sequence). The CDR3 nucleotides are TGTGCCAGTAGTGCCCGCCCCTACAGGGGGCGCGACGGCAATCAGCCCCAGCATTTT. Translating it yields CASSARPYRGRDGNQPQHF.

This clone was detected only once. The rearrangement joins TRBV6-5 to TRBJ2-5, with 9 nucleotides matching TRBD2. The J segment lost 5 bases and the V segment lost 2 bases, leaving 9 bases of the junction unmatched. This CDR3 contains 16 residues. CDR1 and CDR2 (germline): MNHEY, SVGAGI. The chain's CDR3 is CASSYEASGDGETQYF. The CDR3 DNA is TGTGCCAGCAGTTACGAGGCTAGCGGGGACGGGGAGACCCAGTACTTC.